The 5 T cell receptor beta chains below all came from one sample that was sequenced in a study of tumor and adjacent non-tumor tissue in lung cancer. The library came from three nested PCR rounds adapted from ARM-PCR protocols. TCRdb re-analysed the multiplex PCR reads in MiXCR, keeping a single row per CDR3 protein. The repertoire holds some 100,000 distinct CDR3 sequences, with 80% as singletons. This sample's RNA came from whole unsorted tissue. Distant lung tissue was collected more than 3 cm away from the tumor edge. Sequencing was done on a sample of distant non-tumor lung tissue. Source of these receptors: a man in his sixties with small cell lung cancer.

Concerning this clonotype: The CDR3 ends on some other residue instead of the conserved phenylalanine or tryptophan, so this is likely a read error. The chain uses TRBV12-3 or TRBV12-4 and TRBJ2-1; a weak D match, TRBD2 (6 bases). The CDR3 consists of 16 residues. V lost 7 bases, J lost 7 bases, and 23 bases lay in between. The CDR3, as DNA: TGTGCCAGCAAGATTAACGGGAGTTACTGGTCGAATGAGCAGTTCTTA. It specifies CASKINGSYWSNEQFL.

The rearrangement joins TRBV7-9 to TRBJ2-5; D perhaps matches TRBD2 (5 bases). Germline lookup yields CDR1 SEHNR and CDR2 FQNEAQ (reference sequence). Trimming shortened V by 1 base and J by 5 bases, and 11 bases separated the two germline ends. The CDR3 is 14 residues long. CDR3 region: CASSLVASVETQYF. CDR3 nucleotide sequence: TGTGCCAGCAGCTTAGTAGCGAGTGTTGAGACCCAGTACTTC.

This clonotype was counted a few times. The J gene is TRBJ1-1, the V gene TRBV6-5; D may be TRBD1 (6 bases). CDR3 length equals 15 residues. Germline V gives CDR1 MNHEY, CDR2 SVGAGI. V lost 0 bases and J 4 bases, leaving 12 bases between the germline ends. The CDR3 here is CASSYSGGGGTEAFF. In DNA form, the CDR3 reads TGTGCCAGCAGTTACTCGGGCGGGGGCGGCACTGAAGCTTTCTTT.

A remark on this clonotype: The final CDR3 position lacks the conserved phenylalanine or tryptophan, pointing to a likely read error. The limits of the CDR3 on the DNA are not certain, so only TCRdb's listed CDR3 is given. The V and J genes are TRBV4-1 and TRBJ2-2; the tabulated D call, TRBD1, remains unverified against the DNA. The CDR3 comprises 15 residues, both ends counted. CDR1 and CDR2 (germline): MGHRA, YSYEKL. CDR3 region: CASSRRGAYTGELFS.

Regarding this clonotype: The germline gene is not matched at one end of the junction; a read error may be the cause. The CDR3 reads CASSSLLAGGLDEQFF. CDR3 bases: TGTGCCAGCAGCTCTTTATTAGCGGGAGGCCTCGATGAGCAGTTCTTT. The rearrangement joins TRBV5-6 to TRBJ2-1, with TRBD2 identical over 10 bases. CDR3 length equals 16 residues. Germline lookup yields CDR1 SGHDT and CDR2 YYEEEE.